This record covers a single TCR beta chain. The germline CDR1 and CDR2 sequences are GTSNPN and SVGIG (reference sequence). The CDR3 contains 14 residues. Trimming took off 3 bases at V and 3 bases at J, with 13 bases between the two ends. Data came from immunoSEQ multiplex PCR; TCRdb stores just in-frame clones and leaves some out. The sample comprises under 150,000 clones, more than 80% of which are singletons, and 0.5% to 0.7% rests with the top ten. The data originate from a study of OX40 agonist ivuxolimab in advanced cancers. Sequences were derived from CD4+ or CD8+ T cells sorted from blood, sampled in a trial of the OX40 agonist ivuxolimab. This clonotype was sampled from an adult with an advanced solid tumor such as melanoma, head and neck, liver or kidney cancer. V is TRBV30 and J is TRBJ2-3, with a weak D call TRBD2 (7 bases). CDR3 DNA: TGTGCCTGGAGCCGGGGGGCGGGAACAGATACGCAGTATTTT. Amino acids: CAWSRGAGTDTQYF.